This TCR beta chain was identified during a study of blood T cell repertoires in COVID-19. Study summary: Sites in the United States, Italy and Spain provided acute and convalescent COVID-19 samples. T cells, B-cell-depleted T cells, or PBMCs provided the cDNA or gDNA that served as material.

In the original processing: Reference gene primer amplification in the assay estimated nucleated cell counts. Generated by immunoSEQ multiplex PCR, the TCRdb table keeps only in-frame clones and is missing some. The V and J calls and clone size come from that table; D and trimming were worked out from the DNA. The table has roughly 100,000 clones, 80% to 85% seen once. This CDR3 contains 14 residues. Germline assignment: CDR1 SGHVS and CDR2 FQNEAQ. V was trimmed by 0 bases and J by 0 bases, leaving 6 bases between them. The chain combines TRBV7-8 with TRBJ2-7; unclear D gene. This TCR came from a man at least 80 years old with acute or convalescent COVID-19. The sequenced sample consisted of peripheral blood. Here the CDR3 reads CASSLAFFSYEQYF. As DNA, the CDR3 is TGTGCCAGCAGCTTAGCGTTCTTCTCCTACGAGCAGTACTTC.